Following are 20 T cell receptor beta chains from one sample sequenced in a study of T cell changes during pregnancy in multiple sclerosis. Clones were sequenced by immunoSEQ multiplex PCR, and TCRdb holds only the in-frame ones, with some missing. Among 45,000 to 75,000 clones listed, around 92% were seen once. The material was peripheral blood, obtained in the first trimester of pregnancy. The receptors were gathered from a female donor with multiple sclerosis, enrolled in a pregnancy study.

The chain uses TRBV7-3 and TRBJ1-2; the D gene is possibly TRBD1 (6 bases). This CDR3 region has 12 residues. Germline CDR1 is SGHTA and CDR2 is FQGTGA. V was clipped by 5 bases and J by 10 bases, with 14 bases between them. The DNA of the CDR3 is TGTGCCAGCAGCCCGGGGACACTGCACTACACCTTC. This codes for CASSPGTLHYTF.

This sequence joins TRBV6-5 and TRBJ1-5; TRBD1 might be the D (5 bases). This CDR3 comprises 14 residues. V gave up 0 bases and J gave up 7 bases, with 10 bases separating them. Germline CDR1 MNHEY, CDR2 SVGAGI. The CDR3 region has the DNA TGTGCCAGCAGTTACTCGTGGGAGGGGCAGCCCCAGCATTTT. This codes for CASSYSWEGQPQHF.

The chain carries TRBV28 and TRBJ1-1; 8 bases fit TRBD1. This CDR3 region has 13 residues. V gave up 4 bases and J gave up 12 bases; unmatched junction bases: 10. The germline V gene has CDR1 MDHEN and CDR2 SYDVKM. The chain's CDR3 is CASSSQGAPPTFF. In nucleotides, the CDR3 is TGTGCCAGCAGTTCCCAGGGGGCCCCTCCGACTTTCTTT.

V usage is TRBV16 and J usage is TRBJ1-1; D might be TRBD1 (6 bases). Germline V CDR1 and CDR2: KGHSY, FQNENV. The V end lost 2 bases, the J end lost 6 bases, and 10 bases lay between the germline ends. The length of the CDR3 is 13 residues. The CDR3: CASSQGNRAEAFF. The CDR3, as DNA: TGTGCCAGCAGCCAAGGTAACAGGGCTGAAGCTTTCTTT.

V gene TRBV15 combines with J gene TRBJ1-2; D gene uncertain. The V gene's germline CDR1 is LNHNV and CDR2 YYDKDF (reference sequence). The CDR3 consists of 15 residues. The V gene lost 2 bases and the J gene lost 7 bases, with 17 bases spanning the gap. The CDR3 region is CATSRRSRGERGYTF. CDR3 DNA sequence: TGTGCCACCAGCAGAAGGTCTAGAGGTGAACGTGGCTACACCTTC.

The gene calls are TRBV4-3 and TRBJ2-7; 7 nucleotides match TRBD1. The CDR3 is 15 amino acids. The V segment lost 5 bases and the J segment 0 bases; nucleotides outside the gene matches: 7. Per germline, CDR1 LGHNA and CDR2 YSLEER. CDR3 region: CASSNYRDSSYEQYF. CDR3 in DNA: TGCGCCAGCAGCAACTACCGGGACAGCTCCTACGAGCAGTACTTC.

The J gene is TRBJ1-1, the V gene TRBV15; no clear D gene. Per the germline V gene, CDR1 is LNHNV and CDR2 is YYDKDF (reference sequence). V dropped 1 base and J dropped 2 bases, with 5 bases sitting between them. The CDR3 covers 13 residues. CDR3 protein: CATSRASNTEAFF. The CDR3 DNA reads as TGTGCCACCAGCAGAGCCTCCAACACTGAAGCTTTCTTT.

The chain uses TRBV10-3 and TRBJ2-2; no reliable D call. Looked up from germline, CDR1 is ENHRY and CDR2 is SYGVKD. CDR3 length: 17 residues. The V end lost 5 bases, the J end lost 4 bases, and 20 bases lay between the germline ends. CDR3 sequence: CAISYISSPRGTGELFF. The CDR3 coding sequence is TGTGCCATCAGTTATATTAGCAGTCCTCGAGGCACCGGGGAGCTGTTTTTT.

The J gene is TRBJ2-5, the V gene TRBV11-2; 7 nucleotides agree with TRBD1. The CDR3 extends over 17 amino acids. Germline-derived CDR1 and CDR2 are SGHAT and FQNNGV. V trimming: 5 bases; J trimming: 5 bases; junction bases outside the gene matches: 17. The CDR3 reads CASSLRAGGVLSETQYF. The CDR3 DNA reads TGTGCCAGCAGCCTTAGGGCAGGGGGAGTATTGTCGGAGACCCAGTACTTC. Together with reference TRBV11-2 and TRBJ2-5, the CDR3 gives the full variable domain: EAGVAQSPRYKIIEKRQSVAFWCNPISGHATLYWYQQILGQGPKLLIQFQNNGVVDDSQLPKDRFSAERLKGVDSTLKIQPAKLEDSAVYLCASSLRAGGVLSETQYFGPGTRLLVL.

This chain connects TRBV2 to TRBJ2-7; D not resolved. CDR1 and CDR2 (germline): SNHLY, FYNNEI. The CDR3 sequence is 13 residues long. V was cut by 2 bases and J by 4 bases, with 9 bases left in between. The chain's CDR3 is CASSESVDYEQYF. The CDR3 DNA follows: TGTGCCAGCAGTGAATCGGTAGATTACGAGCAGTACTTC.

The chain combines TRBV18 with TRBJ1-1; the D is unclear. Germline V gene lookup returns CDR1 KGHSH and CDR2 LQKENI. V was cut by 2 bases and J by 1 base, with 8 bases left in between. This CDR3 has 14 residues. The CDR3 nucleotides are TGTGCCAGCTCACCATATCAACAGAACACTGAAGCTTTCTTT. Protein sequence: CASSPYQQNTEAFF. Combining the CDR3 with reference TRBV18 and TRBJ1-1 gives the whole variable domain NAGVMQNPRHLVRRRGQEARLRCSPMKGHSHVYWYRQLPEEGLKFMVYLQKENIIDESGMPKERFSAEFPKEGPSILRIQQVVRGDSAAYFCASSPYQQNTEAFFGQGTRLTVV.

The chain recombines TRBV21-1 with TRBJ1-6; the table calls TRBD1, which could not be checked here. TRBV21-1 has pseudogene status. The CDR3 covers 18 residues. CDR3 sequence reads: CASSHNPGQTTYNSPLHF. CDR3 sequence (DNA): TGTGCCAGCAGCCACAACCCCGGACAGACTACCTATAATTCACCCCTCCACTTT.

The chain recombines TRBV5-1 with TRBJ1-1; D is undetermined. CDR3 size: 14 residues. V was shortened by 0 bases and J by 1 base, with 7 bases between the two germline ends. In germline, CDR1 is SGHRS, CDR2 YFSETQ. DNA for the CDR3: TGCGCCAGCAGCTTGGTTATGGCGAACACTGAAGCTTTCTTT. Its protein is CASSLVMANTEAFF.

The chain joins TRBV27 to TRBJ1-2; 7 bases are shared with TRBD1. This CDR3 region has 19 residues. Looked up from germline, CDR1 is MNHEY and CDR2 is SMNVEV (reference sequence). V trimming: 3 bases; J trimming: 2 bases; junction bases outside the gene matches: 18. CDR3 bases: TGTGCCAGCAGTTTTTCGGGTCCCGGCTGGGACAGCCAAAACTATGGCTACACCTTC. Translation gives CASSFSGPGWDSQNYGYTF.

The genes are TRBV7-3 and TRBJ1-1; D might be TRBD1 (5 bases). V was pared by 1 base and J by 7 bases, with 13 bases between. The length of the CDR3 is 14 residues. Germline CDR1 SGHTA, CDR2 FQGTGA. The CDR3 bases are TGTGCCAGCAGCTTAAAAGGGGTGGTCGGTGAAGCTTTCTTT. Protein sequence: CASSLKGVVGEAFF.

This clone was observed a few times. CDR3 coding DNA: TGTGCCAGCAGTCCGTCGTTGGACAGGGGAACTTTCTTT. Encoded protein: CASSPSLDRGTFF. V and J are TRBV25-1 and TRBJ1-1; TRBD1 agrees at 9 bases. CDR1 and CDR2 (germline): MGHDK, SYGVNS. The CDR3 is made up of 13 amino acids. The J segment lost 12 bases and the V segment lost 5 bases, leaving 10 bases of the junction unmatched.

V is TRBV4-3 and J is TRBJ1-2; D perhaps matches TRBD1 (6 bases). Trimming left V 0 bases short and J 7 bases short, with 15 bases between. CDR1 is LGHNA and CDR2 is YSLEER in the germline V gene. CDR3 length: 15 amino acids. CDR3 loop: CASSQERPGDGGYTF. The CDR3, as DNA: TGCGCCAGCAGCCAAGAGCGTCCAGGGGATGGTGGCTACACCTTC.

CDR3: CASSAQAGRTDTQYF. CDR3 in DNA: TGTGCCAGCAGCGCTCAAGCGGGGCGCACAGATACGCAGTATTTT. The rearrangement links TRBV9 to TRBJ2-3, with 7 bases that match TRBD2. The ends lost 3 bases at V and 1 base at J; junction bases unmatched: 5. CDR1 and CDR2 from the germline V gene are SGDLS and YYNGEE. This CDR3 has 15 residues.

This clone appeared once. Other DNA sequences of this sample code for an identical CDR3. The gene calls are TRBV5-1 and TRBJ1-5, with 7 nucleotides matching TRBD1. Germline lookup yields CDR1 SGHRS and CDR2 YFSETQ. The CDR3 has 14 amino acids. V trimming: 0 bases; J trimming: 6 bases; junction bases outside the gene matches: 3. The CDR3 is CASSLGGGGQPQHF. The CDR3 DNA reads TGCGCCAGCAGCTTGGGAGGGGGCGGTCAGCCCCAGCATTTT.

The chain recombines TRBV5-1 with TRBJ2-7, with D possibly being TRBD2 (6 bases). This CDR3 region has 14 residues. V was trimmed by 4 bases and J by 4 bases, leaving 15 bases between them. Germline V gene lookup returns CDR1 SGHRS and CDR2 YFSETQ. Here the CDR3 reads CASSQEGPKYEQYF. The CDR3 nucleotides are TGCGCCAGCAGCCAGGAGGGGCCCAAATACGAGCAGTACTTC.